The present T cell receptor beta chain was sequenced within a study of blood T cell repertoires in COVID-19. Study-wide background: Specimens from acute and convalescent COVID-19 originated in the United States, Italy and Spain. The analysed material was cDNA or gDNA that came from T cells, B-cell-depleted T cells, or PBMCs.

The CDR3 spans 13 residues. V lost 6 bases to trimming and J lost 4 bases; unmatched junction nucleotides: 3. Germline V gene lookup returns CDR1 SGHDT and CDR2 YYEEEE. In the original workflow: Reference gene primer amplification gave estimated nucleated cell counts. Clones were sequenced by immunoSEQ multiplex PCR, and TCRdb holds only the in-frame ones, with some missing. The DNA was the basis for D and trimming; V, J and clone size are from that table. The sample lists 200,000 to 250,000 clones, around 81% occurring once. Enrollees, about 18 to 90 years old, lived in 24 US areas. Specimen: PBMCs or T cells enriched from blood (not recorded which). This clonotype was obtained from a woman aged 45-60 years with acute COVID-19. V and J are TRBV5-6 and TRBJ1-1; 10 nucleotides match TRBD1. CDR3 residues: CASTGQGLTEAFF. The CDR3 nucleotides read TGTGCCAGCACGGGACAGGGGCTCACTGAAGCTTTCTTT. The full variable domain, its missing parts supplied by reference TRBV5-6 and TRBJ1-1, is DAGVTQSPTHLIKTRGQQVTLRCSPKSGHDTVSWYQQALGQGPQFIFQYYEEEERQRGNFPDRFSGHQFPNYSSELNVNALLLGDSALYLCASTGQGLTEAFFGQGTRLTVV.